This TCR beta chain was retrieved from a study of blood T cell repertoires in COVID-19. Original analysis: Scientists estimated how many nucleated cells there were by amplifying reference gene primers. Clones were sequenced by immunoSEQ multiplex PCR, and TCRdb holds only the in-frame ones, with some missing. That table supplies the V and J calls and clone size; D and trimming were determined from the DNA. The data hold approximately 190,000 clones, with about 86% observed a single time. V gave up 6 bases and J gave up 2 bases, with 14 bases separating them. The germline CDR1 and CDR2 sequences are SQVTM and ANQGSEA. The CDR3 runs 14 residues.

The clonotype originates from a man aged 35-49 years who had recovered from COVID-19. The J gene is TRBJ2-1, the V gene TRBV29-1; D is perhaps TRBD2 (7 bases). The sequenced material came from PBMCs or T cells enriched from blood (not recorded which). The CDR3 region has the DNA TGCAGCGTGCGTTCCGGGGGGCCCTACAATGAGCAGTTCTTC. As protein: CSVRSGGPYNEQFF.